A single sample gave rise to the 10 T cell receptor beta chains below, sequenced in a study of blood T cell repertoires in COVID-19. Sequencing used immunoSEQ multiplex PCR; TCRdb keeps in-frame clones, though not all of them. The data contain about 48,000 clones, 90% of them seen just once; the ten biggest clones take up 5% to 6.5%. Sequenced material: peripheral blood. Every receptor here comes from a man aged 65 to 85 with acute or convalescent COVID-19.

This sequence joins TRBV30 and TRBJ1-2, with 10 nucleotides matching TRBD1. V was clipped by 2 bases and J by 2 bases; unmatched bases: 5. The CDR3 runs to 15 residues. From germline, CDR1 is GTSNPN and CDR2 SVGIG (reference sequence). CDR3 residues: CAWSLETGGNYGYTF. The CDR3, as DNA: TGTGCCTGGAGTTTAGAGACAGGGGGCAACTATGGCTACACCTTC.

The chain uses TRBV10-1 and TRBJ1-2, with 7 bases identical to TRBD1. V was clipped by 2 bases and J by 0 bases; unmatched bases: 9. CDR3 length: 17 amino acids. CDR1 WNHNN and CDR2 SYGVQD come from the germline V gene (reference sequence). The CDR3, as DNA: TGCGCCAGCAGTGAGGGACTTGGACAGGCGTCTAACTATGGCTACACCTTC. Amino acids: CASSEGLGQASNYGYTF.

V and J are TRBV9 and TRBJ1-6; D not resolved. V lost 1 base to trimming and J lost 7 bases, with 9 bases between them. The CDR3 is 14 amino acids. Germline V gene lookup returns CDR1 SGDLS and CDR2 YYNGEE. The CDR3 spells CASSVRETNSPLHF. CDR3 in DNA: TGTGCCAGCAGCGTACGGGAAACCAATTCACCCCTCCACTTT.

The sample holds one count of this clone. In DNA, the CDR3 is TGTGCCAGCTCACTATCGTGGGGAGCGTCAAATGAAAAACTGTTTTTT. It yields the protein CASSLSWGASNEKLFF. The gene calls are TRBV18 and TRBJ1-4; no clear D gene. With 4 bases removed from V and 5 bases from J, the gap between germline ends came to 17 bases. Per germline, CDR1 KGHSH and CDR2 LQKENI. CDR3 length: 16 residues. Combining the CDR3 with reference TRBV18 and TRBJ1-4 gives the whole variable domain NAGVMQNPRHLVRRRGQEARLRCSPMKGHSHVYWYRQLPEEGLKFMVYLQKENIIDESGMPKERFSAEFPKEGPSILRIQQVVRGDSAAYFCASSLSWGASNEKLFFGSGTQLSVL.

The chain carries TRBV7-7 and TRBJ2-1; D is uncertain. This CDR3 has 15 residues. V lost 5 bases and J 2 bases, leaving 13 bases between the germline ends. Looked up from germline, CDR1 is SSHAT and CDR2 is FNYEAQ (reference sequence). Here the CDR3 reads CASSLGPPTYNEQFF. The CDR3 DNA reads as TGTGCCAGCAGCCTTGGCCCCCCCACCTACAATGAGCAGTTCTTC.

The chain employs TRBV6-5 and TRBJ2-7; D is possibly TRBD1 (6 bases). From germline, CDR1 is MNHEY and CDR2 SVGAGI. Trimming took 7 bases from V and 2 from J, leaving 12 bases between them. This CDR3 region has 13 residues. This chain's CDR3 is CASNRAGAYEQYF. CDR3 sequence (DNA): TGTGCCAGCAACCGCGCAGGGGCCTACGAGCAGTACTTC.

CDR3 region: CASSKGGALKETQYF. Written as DNA, the CDR3 is TGTGCCAGCAGCAAGGGGGGGGCCCTAAAAGAGACCCAGTACTTC. The V call is TRBV7-2, the J call TRBJ2-5, with D possibly matching TRBD2 (7 bases). Looked up from germline, CDR1 is SGHTA and CDR2 is FQGNSA. CDR3 length: 15 residues. V lost 5 bases and J 3 bases, leaving 16 bases between the germline ends. The full variable domain, rest sourced from reference TRBV7-2 and TRBJ2-5, is GAGVSQSPSNKVTEKGKDVELRCDPISGHTALYWYRQSLGQGLEFLIYFQGNSAPDKSGLPSDRFSAERTGGSVSTLTIQRTQQEDSAVYLCASSKGGALKETQYFGPGTRLLVL.

V and J are TRBV6-2 or TRBV6-3 and TRBJ1-5, with unresolved D. Trimming pared 2 bases from V and 2 bases from J, leaving 4 bases between. Germline CDR1 MNHEY, CDR2 SVGEGT. This CDR3 contains 13 residues. CDR3 sequence: CASSYEGNQPQHF. CDR3 coding DNA: TGTGCCAGCAGTTACGAGGGCAATCAGCCCCAGCATTTT.

CDR3 in DNA: TGTGCCAGCAGCCAAACAGGGCCTTCGGACACTGAAGCTTTCTTT. Protein sequence: CASSQTGPSDTEAFF. The V gene is TRBV9, the J gene TRBJ1-1; D is possibly TRBD1 (6 bases). V was pared by 4 bases and J by 3 bases, with 16 bases between. The CDR3 has 15 residues. Germline CDR1 reads SGDLS; CDR2 reads YYNGEE.

V is TRBV7-9 and J is TRBJ2-4, with 7 bases identical to TRBD2. The CDR3 sequence is 15 residues long. V was pared by 6 bases and J by 3 bases, with 8 bases of the junction left unmatched. Germline V gene sequence: CDR1 SEHNR, CDR2 FQNEAQ (reference sequence). CDR3 region: CASSNGLEDKNIQYF. For the CDR3, the DNA is TGTGCCAGCAGTAATGGACTAGAGGACAAAAACATTCAGTACTTC.